This T cell receptor (beta chain) was obtained from a study of response to subunit inactivated influenza vaccine. The CDR3 is 13 amino acids. Looked up from germline, CDR1 is SGHTA and CDR2 is FQGTGA. Deletions cut 5 bases from V and 7 bases from J, with 9 bases between. TCRdb reanalysed the RT-PCR reads using MiXCR and keeps one entry per CDR3 protein. The sample contains just under 550,000 distinct CDR3 sequences, approximately 20% of which appear only once. This sample also appeared in a second study, on T cells expressing NK-cell markers. Turning to that study: Scientists made TCR beta cDNA using 5'RACE template switching with UMIs. It was from sorted CD3+CD56+NKG2C+, CD3+CD56+NKG2C- and CD3+CD56-NKG2C+ T cells that TCR beta repertoires came. The leading position in the CD3+CD56-NKG2C+ fraction of a handful of donors also went to these clonotypes. Uncertainty persisted over the HCMV specificity of expanded NKG2C+ T cell clones.

The source of this sequence is a man in his fifties who received an inactivated influenza vaccine. Material: CD4+ T cells sorted from PBMCs, obtained 11 to 12 days after vaccination. This chain joins TRBV7-3 and TRBJ1-6, with a weak D call TRBD1 (5 bases). CDR3 DNA: TGTGCCAGCAGCCCCGGACAAAATTCACCCCTCCACTTT. The encoded protein is CASSPGQNSPLHF.